This is a list of T cell receptor beta chains from one sample in a study of cytomegalovirus exposure and HLA in healthy donors. TCRdb's table, derived via immunoSEQ multiplex PCR, lists solely in-frame clones and lacks some. The table records 68,000 or so clones, roughly 90% of them present only once. The sequencing input was PBMCs. The receptors shown here come from a woman under 30 in good health and CMV-seronegative. Each CDR3 is given with its conserved first and last residue. A D gene is named only where the DNA matches it firmly. Clone size is shown for a subset of rows, as once, few, many or a class of expanded clone.

V: TRBV5-1
D: .
J: TRBJ1-2
size: .
DNA: TGCGCCAGCAGCTGGGACACCTTGGGCTATGGCTACACCTTC
CDR3: CASSWDTLGYGYTF

V: TRBV28
D: .
J: TRBJ1-1
size: .
DNA: TGTGTCGCCAGGGGAACTGAAGCTTTCTTT
CDR3: CVARGTEAFF

V: TRBV7-9
D: .
J: TRBJ2-7
size: .
DNA: TGTGCCAGCAGCCATCTCAAGCAGGGTCCCTACGAGCAGTACTTC
CDR3: CASSHLKQGPYEQYF

V: TRBV10-1
D: .
J: TRBJ2-5
size: .
DNA: TGCGCCAGCAGTGAGTCTACTGGGAGTGAGACCCAGTACTTC
CDR3: CASSESTGSETQYF

V: TRBV6-5
D: TRBD1
J: TRBJ1-3
size: few
DNA: TGTGCCAGCAGTTACGGCCAACAGGGGGCTGGAAACACCATATATTTT
CDR3: CASSYGQQGAGNTIYF

V: TRBV19
D: TRBD1
J: TRBJ2-7
size: .
DNA: TGTGCCTCAAGTAGTTCCCCTCCGGGACAGCTCTACGAGCAGTACTTC
CDR3: CASSSSPPGQLYEQYF

V: TRBV28
D: .
J: TRBJ1-2
size: once
DNA: TGTGCCAGCAGTTTGACGGGCTATGGCTACACCTTC
CDR3: CASSLTGYGYTF

V: TRBV11-3
D: TRBD2
J: TRBJ2-3
size: .
DNA: TGTGCCAGCAGCCAGGGACTAGCTCCCCCAGATACGCAGTATTTT
CDR3: CASSQGLAPPDTQYF

V: TRBV5-1
D: TRBD2
J: TRBJ2-1
size: .
DNA: TGCGCCAGCAGCTCGACTAGCGGGAGATCCTACAATGAGCAGTTCTTC
CDR3: CASSSTSGRSYNEQFF

V: TRBV28
D: TRBD1
J: TRBJ2-5
size: .
DNA: TGTGCCAGCAGCAAGACCCCGGGACAGAGGGAGACCCAGTACTTC
CDR3: CASSKTPGQRETQYF

V: TRBV30
D: TRBD1
J: TRBJ2-7
size: once
DNA: TGTGCCTGGAAAGGGACAGGGGGCGGGGAGCAGTACTTC
CDR3: CAWKGTGGGEQYF

V: TRBV6-5
D: .
J: TRBJ2-7
size: .
DNA: TGTGCCACTGAGGGAGACTTCGATTACGAGCAGTACTTC
CDR3: CATEGDFDYEQYF

V: TRBV6-6
D: TRBD1
J: TRBJ2-3
size: .
DNA: TGTGCCAGCAGTTACCTACAGGGGGCTGTCACAGATACGCAGTATTTT
CDR3: CASSYLQGAVTDTQYF

V: TRBV5-4
D: TRBD1
J: TRBJ1-2
size: few
DNA: TGTGCCAGCAGCTTATCAGCAGGGACAGGGGTAGATATTGGCTATGGCTACACCTTC
CDR3: CASSLSAGTGVDIGYGYTF

V: TRBV5-6
D: .
J: TRBJ2-5
size: .
DNA: TGTGCCAGCAGCTTGGGCGTTTGGCAGGGCCAAGAGACCCAGTACTTC
CDR3: CASSLGVWQGQETQYF

V: TRBV19
D: .
J: TRBJ2-2
size: .
DNA: TGTGCCAGTAGTATACGGGCGGGGACCTTTGGGGAGCTGTTTTTT
CDR3: CASSIRAGTFGELFF

V: TRBV19
D: .
J: TRBJ2-3
size: .
DNA: TGTGCCAGTAGGAAGGGGCCTAGCACAGATACGCAGTATTTT
CDR3: CASRKGPSTDTQYF

V: TRBV4-2
D: TRBD1
J: TRBJ1-4
size: .
DNA: TGTGCCAGCAGCCAAGAGCAGGGGGCGGTTGAAAAACTGTTTTTT
CDR3: CASSQEQGAVEKLFF

V: TRBV5-6
D: .
J: TRBJ2-7
size: .
DNA: TGTGCCAGCAGCTTGGCTGCTACCTACGAGCAGTACTTC
CDR3: CASSLAATYEQYF

V: TRBV27
D: TRBD1
J: TRBJ2-2
size: .
DNA: TGTGCCAGCAGTTTCCAGGGACAGGGGCAGACCGGGGAGCTGTTTTTT
CDR3: CASSFQGQGQTGELFF

V: TRBV6-1
D: .
J: TRBJ2-3
size: .
DNA: TGTGCCAGCAGTGGGGCAGGGCTTTTTACAGATACGCAGTATTTT
CDR3: CASSGAGLFTDTQYF

V: TRBV13
D: TRBD1
J: TRBJ1-5
size: .
DNA: TGTGCCAGCAGCAGCCGGGACAGGGAAAAGTATAGCAATCAGCCCCAGCATTTT
CDR3: CASSSRDREKYSNQPQHF

V: TRBV5-4
D: TRBD1
J: TRBJ1-2
size: .
DNA: TGTGCCAGCAGCTTGCAGGGGGGAGATGGCTACACCTTC
CDR3: CASSLQGGDGYTF

V: TRBV28
D: TRBD2
J: TRBJ2-5
size: once
DNA: TGTGCCAGCAGCTTAGGGCTAGCGGGGGACCTCCAAGAGACCCAGTACTTC
CDR3: CASSLGLAGDLQETQYF

V: TRBV28
D: TRBD2
J: TRBJ2-3
size: .
DNA: TGTGCCAGCAGTTCCCCGACTGCGGGGGAGGCAGATACGCAGTATTTT
CDR3: CASSSPTAGEADTQYF

V: TRBV7-9
D: .
J: TRBJ1-3
size: .
DNA: TGTGCCAGCAGCTTGGACAGCTCTGGAAACACCATATATTTT
CDR3: CASSLDSSGNTIYF

V: TRBV19
D: TRBD2
J: TRBJ2-7
size: .
DNA: TGTGCCAGTAGTATGCGGGGACTAGCGGGCCTTGGGGTTTACGAGCAGTACTTC
CDR3: CASSMRGLAGLGVYEQYF

V: TRBV9
D: .
J: TRBJ2-1
size: .
DNA: TGTGCCAGCAGCCAATGGGGCTCCCCCCTCAATGAGCAGTTCTTC
CDR3: CASSQWGSPLNEQFF

V: TRBV5-1
D: .
J: TRBJ2-1
size: .
DNA: TGCGCCAGCAGCTTCGCAGGGGCCAATAATGAGCAGTTCTTC
CDR3: CASSFAGANNEQFF

V: TRBV15
D: TRBD2
J: TRBJ2-1
size: once
DNA: TGTGCCACCAGCAGAGCTAGCGGGGGTTACAATGAGCAGTTCTTC
CDR3: CATSRASGGYNEQFF

V: TRBV19
D: TRBD1
J: TRBJ1-2
size: .
DNA: TGTGCCAGTAGTATAGGGCAGGGGGACGGCTACACCTTC
CDR3: CASSIGQGDGYTF